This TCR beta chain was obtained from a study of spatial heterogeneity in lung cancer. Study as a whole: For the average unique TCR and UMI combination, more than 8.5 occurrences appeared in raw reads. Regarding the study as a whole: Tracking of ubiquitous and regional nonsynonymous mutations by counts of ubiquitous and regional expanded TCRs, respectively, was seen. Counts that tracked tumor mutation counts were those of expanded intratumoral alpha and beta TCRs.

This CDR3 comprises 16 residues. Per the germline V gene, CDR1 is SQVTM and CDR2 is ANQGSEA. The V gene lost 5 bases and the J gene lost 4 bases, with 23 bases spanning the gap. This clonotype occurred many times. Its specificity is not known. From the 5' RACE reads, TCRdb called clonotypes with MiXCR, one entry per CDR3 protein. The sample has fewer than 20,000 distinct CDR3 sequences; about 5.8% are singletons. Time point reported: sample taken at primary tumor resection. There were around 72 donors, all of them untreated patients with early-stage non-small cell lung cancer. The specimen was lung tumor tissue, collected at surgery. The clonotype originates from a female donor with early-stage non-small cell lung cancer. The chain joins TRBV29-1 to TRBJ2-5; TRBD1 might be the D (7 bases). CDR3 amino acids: CSVWGDSGGIAETQYF. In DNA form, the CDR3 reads TGCAGCGTTTGGGGTGACTCAGGGGGGATCGCAGAGACCCAGTACTTC.